Below, 29 T cell receptor beta chains from the same sample are listed, as sequenced in a study of shared T cell receptors in the human thymus. TCRdb's copy holds only in-frame clones and misses some; the assay was immunoSEQ multiplex PCR. This sample yields about 660,000 clones, of which roughly 90% are seen a single time; 0.01% belongs to the top ten. This sample also belongs to another study, concerning human thymus T cells.

Sequencing was carried out using thymocytes. The receptor source for this set is a boy in the first two years of life with a congenital heart defect.

The chain uses TRBV6-5 and TRBJ2-1, with TRBD2 as a possible D gene (5 bases). Germline V gene data show CDR1 as MNHEY and CDR2 as SVGAGI. V shed 5 bases and J shed 0 bases, with 11 bases lying between them. There are 15 residues in the CDR3. The CDR3 DNA follows: TGTGCCAGCAGTAAGCGGAGGAGCTCCTACAATGAGCAGTTCTTC. Protein: CASSKRRSSYNEQFF.

The rearrangement uses TRBV7-9 and TRBJ1-5; D uncertain. The CDR3 sequence is 12 residues long. The germline V gene has CDR1 SEHNR and CDR2 FQNEAQ (reference sequence). V gave up 1 base and J gave up 6 bases, with 4 bases separating them. CDR3 sequence: CASSLGSQPQHF. CDR3 nucleotides: TGTGCCAGCAGCTTAGGGAGTCAGCCCCAGCATTTT.

This chain joins TRBV27 and TRBJ1-2, with D perhaps TRBD1 (5 bases). The germline V gene encodes CDR1 MNHEY and CDR2 SMNVEV (reference sequence). There are 15 residues in the CDR3. Trimming cost V 4 bases and J 1 base, with 13 bases left between them. In DNA, the CDR3 is TGTGCCAGCAGTTCATTGACAGCGCTTAACTATGGCTACACCTTC. This gives the protein CASSSLTALNYGYTF.

The chain uses TRBV6-5 and TRBJ2-7, with TRBD1 identical over 9 bases. The V segment lost 7 bases and the J segment 6 bases; nucleotides outside the gene matches: 13. Germline CDR1 MNHEY, CDR2 SVGAGI. The CDR3 loop spans 15 amino acids. CDR3 loop: CASIAGTGMSGEQYF. In DNA, the CDR3 is TGTGCCAGCATCGCCGGGACAGGGATGTCGGGCGAGCAGTACTTC.

This clone was seen just once. The CDR3 nucleotides read TGTGCCAGCAGTCCATGGACTAGCGGGAGTTACGCCGGGGAGCTGTTTTTT. This gives the protein CASSPWTSGSYAGELFF. The chain employs TRBV27 and TRBJ2-2, with 13 bases fitting TRBD2. The germline CDR1 and CDR2 sequences are MNHEY and SMNVEV (reference sequence). This CDR3 is 17 amino acids long. Losses at the gene ends were 5 bases for V and 6 bases for J; bases not matched to a gene: 9.

V usage is TRBV4-3 and J usage is TRBJ2-1; TRBD1 aligns across 7 bases. The junction had 2 bases not matched to a gene; V was cut back by 1 base and J by 2 bases. The CDR3 covers 15 residues. From germline, CDR1 is LGHNA and CDR2 YSLEER. Here the CDR3 reads CASSQGQGTYNEQFF. In nucleotides, the CDR3 is TGCGCCAGCAGCCAAGGACAGGGTACCTACAATGAGCAGTTCTTC.

The rearrangement joins TRBV11-3 to TRBJ2-1; 11 nucleotides match TRBD2. The V gene end was trimmed by 0 bases and the J gene end by 4 bases; junction bases not matched to a gene: 8. This CDR3 contains 18 residues. Germline V gives CDR1 SGHNT, CDR2 YENEEA. The CDR3 DNA is TGTGCCAGCAGCTTAGATCCCACTAGCGGGAGCCTATACAATGAGCAGTTCTTC. Residues: CASSLDPTSGSLYNEQFF.

The chain employs TRBV6-1 and TRBJ2-1; 7 bases agree with TRBD2. Germline lookup yields CDR1 MNHNS and CDR2 SASEGT. V lost 2 bases and J lost 9; bases outside the gene matches: 16. CDR3 size: 17 residues. The DNA for the CDR3 is TGTGCCAGCAGTGAACCCGCTAGCGGAGTACCCCCCCCTGAGCAGTTCTTC. Amino acid sequence: CASSEPASGVPPPEQFF.

V and J are TRBV15 and TRBJ2-2; 8 bases agree with TRBD1. Trimming took 3 bases from V and 1 from J; bases not matched to a gene: 4. Germline-derived CDR1 and CDR2 are LNHNV and YYDKDF (reference sequence). This CDR3 is built from 16 residues. The CDR3 DNA follows: TGTGCCACCAGCAGCGGACAGGGCGGGAACACCGGGGAGCTGTTTTTT. Protein sequence: CATSSGQGGNTGELFF.

This chain joins TRBV20-1 and TRBJ2-1; D is unclear. The CDR3 is 10 residues long. CDR1 is DFQATT, CDR2 SNEGSKA, per germline (reference sequence). V gave up 6 bases and J gave up 8 bases, with 8 bases separating them. The CDR3 protein is CSAANDEQFF. CDR3 nucleotides: TGCAGTGCAGCAAATGATGAGCAGTTCTTC.

The gene calls are TRBV10-3 and TRBJ2-1; the match to TRBD2 covers 15 bases. The trim removed 1 base at V and 8 bases at J, leaving 6 bases unmatched. Germline V lookup: CDR1 ENHRY, CDR2 SYGVKD. The CDR3 contains 17 residues. The DNA of the CDR3 is TGTGCCATCAGTGAGTACACCGGACTAGCGGGAGGGGATGAGCAGTTCTTC. This translates into CAISEYTGLAGGDEQFF.

The rearrangement uses TRBV11-2 and TRBJ1-2; TRBD1 matches at 9 bases. Germline values: CDR1 SGHAT, CDR2 FQNNGV. The V segment lost 1 base and the J segment 3 bases; nucleotides outside the gene matches: 3. The CDR3 contains 15 residues. This CDR3 is CASSLGDRAYYGYTF. For the CDR3, the DNA is TGTGCCAGCAGCTTAGGGGACAGGGCCTACTATGGCTACACCTTC.

As DNA, the CDR3 is TGCGCCAGCAGCCAAGCCCCAGGGGGCGGCCGGTCTGAAGCTTTCTTT. As protein: CASSQAPGGGRSEAFF. The V and J genes are TRBV4-1 and TRBJ1-1; 8 bases are shared with TRBD1. Per the germline V gene, CDR1 is MGHRA and CDR2 is YSYEKL. J gave up 6 bases and V 1 base, and 10 bases lay outside the gene matches. The CDR3 totals 16 residues.

This chain links TRBV6-5 with TRBJ1-5; TRBD1 matches at 7 bases. V lost 4 bases and J lost 5; bases outside the gene matches: 5. CDR3 length: 14 residues. Germline CDR1 is MNHEY and CDR2 is SVGAGI. The CDR3 bases are TGTGCCAGCAGTTCGGACAGGTTTTATCAGCCCCAGCATTTT. It encodes CASSSDRFYQPQHF.

The chain is built from TRBV4-2 and TRBJ2-1, with 10 bases aligning to TRBD2. The CDR3 sequence is 16 residues long. CDR1 LGHNA and CDR2 YNFKEQ come from the germline V gene. V gave up 0 bases and J gave up 5 bases; unmatched junction bases: 4. The CDR3: CASSQEASGSNNEQFF. The CDR3 DNA follows: TGTGCCAGCAGCCAAGAGGCTAGCGGGAGTAACAATGAGCAGTTCTTC.

The J gene is TRBJ2-1, the V gene TRBV2, with 7 bases lining up with TRBD1. Trimming cost V 7 bases and J 0 bases; bases outside gene matches: 6. Germline CDR1 SNHLY, CDR2 FYNNEI. The CDR3 is made up of 15 amino acids. The CDR3 here is CASNIGQVSYNEQFF. CDR3 DNA sequence: TGTGCCAGCAACATCGGACAGGTCTCCTACAATGAGCAGTTCTTC.

The chain employs TRBV27 and TRBJ1-5, with TRBD1 matching over 10 bases. V gave up 4 bases and J gave up 0 bases; unmatched junction bases: 18. Germline loops: CDR1 MNHEY, CDR2 SMNVEV (reference sequence). CDR3 size: 21 residues. CDR3 sequence reads: CASSSKRRDRGEVASNQPQHF. The CDR3 DNA reads as TGTGCCAGCAGTTCTAAACGCCGGGACAGGGGAGAGGTAGCTAGCAATCAGCCCCAGCATTTT.

As DNA, the CDR3 is TGTGCCAGCTTAAGCACGAACACTGAAGCTTTCTTT. Its translation is CASLSTNTEAFF. The chain has TRBV18 and TRBJ1-1; no firm D call. The CDR3 extends over 12 amino acids. V was cut by 7 bases and J by 1 base, with 7 bases left in between. Germline assignment: CDR1 KGHSH and CDR2 LQKENI.

The genes are TRBV27 and TRBJ2-1; TRBD2 matches 11 bases. V lost 5 bases to trimming and J lost 6 bases; unmatched junction nucleotides: 9. The CDR3 is 16 residues long. Germline values: CDR1 MNHEY, CDR2 SMNVEV (reference sequence). In DNA, the CDR3 is TGTGCCAGCAGTCCGACTAGCGGGACAATGTTCAATGAGCAGTTCTTC. Translation gives CASSPTSGTMFNEQFF.

The chain joins TRBV23-1 to TRBJ2-2; no firm D call. TRBV23-1 qualifies as an ORF whose function is uncertain. The CDR3 contains 17 residues. V was clipped by 2 bases and J by 0 bases, with 13 bases between them. The chain's CDR3 is CASSQERTTANTGELFF. The DNA for the CDR3 is TGCGCCAGCAGTCAAGAGCGTACCACCGCGAACACCGGGGAGCTGTTTTTT.

The V gene is TRBV2, the J gene TRBJ2-7, with TRBD2 matching 13 bases. V lost 5 bases to trimming and J lost 0 bases; unmatched junction nucleotides: 16. The CDR3 runs 20 residues. The germline CDR1 and CDR2 sequences are SNHLY and FYNNEI. The CDR3 sequence: CASSPVPGLAGTPFSYEQYF. The CDR3 coding sequence is TGTGCCAGCAGTCCGGTTCCGGGACTAGCGGGGACGCCCTTCTCCTACGAGCAGTACTTC.

This chain uses TRBV4-3 with TRBJ2-7, with 8 bases lining up with TRBD1. From germline, CDR1 is LGHNA and CDR2 YSLEER. With 0 bases clipped from V and 5 bases from J, the junction kept 9 bases outside the gene matches. The length of the CDR3 is 16 residues. The CDR3 protein is CASSQDGETGAHEQYF. CDR3 DNA: TGCGCCAGCAGCCAAGATGGGGAGACAGGGGCCCACGAGCAGTACTTC.

This chain joins TRBV27 and TRBJ2-1, with 9 nucleotides matching TRBD1. Germline CDR1 reads MNHEY; CDR2 reads SMNVEV (reference sequence). The CDR3 is 19 amino acids. Trimming cost V 5 bases and J 4 bases; bases outside gene matches: 18. The CDR3 region has the DNA TGTGCCAGCAGTCCCACAGGGGGCAGGGTTGGAAAAAAATACAATGAGCAGTTCTTC. It codes for CASSPTGGRVGKKYNEQFF.

The chain is built from TRBV4-3 and TRBJ2-7; 16 nucleotides line up with TRBD2. Germline V gene sequence: CDR1 LGHNA, CDR2 YSLEER. The CDR3 is 17 amino acids. V dropped 5 bases and J dropped 1; count of bases not matched to a gene: 5. DNA for the CDR3: TGCGCCAGCAGCAGGGGACTAGCGGGAGGGACATCCTACGAGCAGTACTTC. It specifies CASSRGLAGGTSYEQYF.

This clone was counted a single time. This chain connects TRBV15 to TRBJ2-2; TRBD2 matches 12 bases. The CDR3 extends over 18 amino acids. The ends lost 2 bases at V and 0 bases at J; junction bases unmatched: 4. Germline loops: CDR1 LNHNV, CDR2 YYDKDF (reference sequence). CDR3 in amino acids: CATSRNRTSGANTGELFF. In DNA form, the CDR3 reads TGTGCCACCAGCAGAAATAGGACTAGCGGGGCGAACACCGGGGAGCTGTTTTTT.

The gene calls are TRBV4-1 and TRBJ2-3, with 7 bases aligning to TRBD2. There are 17 residues in the CDR3. Germline-derived CDR1 and CDR2 are MGHRA and YSYEKL. V shed 2 bases, J shed 0 bases, and the junction held 8 bases outside the gene matches. CDR3 DNA: TGCGCCAGCAGCCAATTCGCGGGAGCCGAGAGCACAGATACGCAGTATTTT. Translated: CASSQFAGAESTDTQYF.

The chain has TRBV5-6 and TRBJ1-2; TRBD1 matches at 7 bases. The CDR3 spans 14 residues. After removal of 0 bases from V and 7 bases from J, the junction contained 6 bases not matched to a gene. The germline V gene encodes CDR1 SGHDT and CDR2 YYEEEE. The CDR3, as DNA: TGTGCCAGCAGCTTGGGTGGTCAGGGGGGTGGCTACACCTTC. Protein sequence: CASSLGGQGGGYTF.

The chain links TRBV10-3 to TRBJ2-1, with 9 bases aligning to TRBD2. The CDR3 runs to 18 residues. The V and J ends lost 4 bases and 0 bases, in that order; junction bases with no gene match: 10. Germline CDR1 ENHRY, CDR2 SYGVKD. The CDR3: CAISGPPYSGSSYNEQFF. The DNA of the CDR3 is TGTGCCATCAGTGGGCCCCCCTATAGCGGGAGCTCCTACAATGAGCAGTTCTTC.

The chain is built from TRBV7-2 and TRBJ1-3, with D perhaps matching TRBD1 (5 bases). Germline values: CDR1 SGHTA, CDR2 FQGNSA. The CDR3 totals 14 residues. The germline V and J ends were trimmed by 5 bases and 4 bases, with 12 bases remaining between them. Here the CDR3 reads CASSVPTAGNTIYF. CDR3 sequence (DNA): TGTGCCAGCAGCGTACCGACAGCGGGAAACACCATATATTTT.